This TCR beta chain was obtained from a study of shared clonotypes between healthy human individuals. Donors, healthy HIV-negative adults, lacked recent acute infections or vaccinations. Notes on the study in general: Generation of non-shared clonotypes was less probable than generation of clonotypes shared by all four donors. A small donor pool kept down the genetic and exposure-history diversity that was represented.

CDR3 size: 11 residues. The V gene's germline CDR1 is GTSNPN and CDR2 SVGIG (reference sequence). V lost 5 bases and J 6 bases, leaving 10 bases between the germline ends. Profiling relied on immunoSEQ multiplex PCR, and the TCRdb table lists in-frame clones only, not all of them. The sample lists 640,000 or so clones; roughly 70% were seen once. This clone was found a few times. The antigen is unknown. The source is a woman aged 30 to 39 in good health. The rearrangement uses TRBV30 and TRBJ1-1; a weak D match, TRBD1 (6 bases). The sequenced sample consisted of memory CD4+ T cells sorted from blood. Sample subset: CD45RA-negative fraction. The CDR3 sequence is CAWETGPEAFF. CDR3 DNA: TGTGCCTGGGAGACAGGTCCTGAAGCTTTCTTT.